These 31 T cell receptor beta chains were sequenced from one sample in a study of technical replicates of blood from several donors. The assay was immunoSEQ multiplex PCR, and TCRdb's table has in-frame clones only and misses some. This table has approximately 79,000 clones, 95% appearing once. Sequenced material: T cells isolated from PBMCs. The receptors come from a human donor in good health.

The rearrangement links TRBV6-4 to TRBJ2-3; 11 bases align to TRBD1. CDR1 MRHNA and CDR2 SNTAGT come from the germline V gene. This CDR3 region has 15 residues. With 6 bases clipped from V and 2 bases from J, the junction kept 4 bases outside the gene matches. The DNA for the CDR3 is TGTGCCAGCAGCCAGGGACAGGGGGACACAGATACGCAGTATTTT. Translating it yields CASSQGQGDTDTQYF.

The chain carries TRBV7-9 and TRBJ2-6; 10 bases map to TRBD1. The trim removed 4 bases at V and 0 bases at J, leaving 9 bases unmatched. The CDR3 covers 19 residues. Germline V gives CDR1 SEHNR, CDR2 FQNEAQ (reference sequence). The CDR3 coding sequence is TGTGCCAGCAGCTCTATTTGGGACAGGGGAATCTCTGGGGCCAACGTCCTGACTTTC. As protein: CASSSIWDRGISGANVLTF.

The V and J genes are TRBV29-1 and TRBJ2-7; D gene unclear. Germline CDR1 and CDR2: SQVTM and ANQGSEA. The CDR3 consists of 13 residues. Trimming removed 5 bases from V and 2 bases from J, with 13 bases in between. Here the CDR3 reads CSVQGPGTYEQYF. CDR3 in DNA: TGCAGCGTTCAAGGTCCAGGCACCTACGAGCAGTACTTC.

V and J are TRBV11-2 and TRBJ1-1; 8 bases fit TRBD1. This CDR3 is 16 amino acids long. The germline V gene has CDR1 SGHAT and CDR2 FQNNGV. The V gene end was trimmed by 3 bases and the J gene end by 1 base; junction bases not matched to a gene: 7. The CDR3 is CASSFLQGAGNTEAFF. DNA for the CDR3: TGTGCCAGCAGCTTCCTTCAGGGGGCAGGGAACACTGAAGCTTTCTTT.

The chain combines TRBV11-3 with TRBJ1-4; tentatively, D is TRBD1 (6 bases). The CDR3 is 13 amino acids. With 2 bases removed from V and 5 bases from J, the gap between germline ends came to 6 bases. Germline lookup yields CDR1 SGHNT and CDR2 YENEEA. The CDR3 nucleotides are TGTGCCAGCAGCTTAAGGGGGAATGAAAAACTGTTTTTT. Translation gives CASSLRGNEKLFF.

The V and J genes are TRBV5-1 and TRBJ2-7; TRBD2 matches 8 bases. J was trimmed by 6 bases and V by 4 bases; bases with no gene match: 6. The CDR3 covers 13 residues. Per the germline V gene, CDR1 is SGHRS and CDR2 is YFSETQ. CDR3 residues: CASSHGLAGEQYF. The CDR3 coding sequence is TGCGCCAGCAGCCATGGACTAGCAGGCGAGCAGTACTTC.

The CDR3 spells CASSLASDQPQHF. CDR3 in DNA: TGTGCCAGCAGCTTAGCTTCTGATCAGCCCCAGCATTTT. The J gene is TRBJ1-5, the V gene TRBV7-2; D not resolved. The germline gives CDR1 SGHTA, CDR2 FQGNSA. The CDR3 runs 13 residues. Between the trimmed V and J ends, which lost 0 bases and 5 bases, there was a span of 5 bases. Full variable domain (missing parts from reference TRBV7-2 and TRBJ1-5): GAGVSQSPSNKVTEKGKDVELRCDPISGHTALYWYRQSLGQGLEFLIYFQGNSAPDKSGLPSDRFSAERTGGSVSTLTIQRTQQEDSAVYLCASSLASDQPQHFGDGTRLSIL.

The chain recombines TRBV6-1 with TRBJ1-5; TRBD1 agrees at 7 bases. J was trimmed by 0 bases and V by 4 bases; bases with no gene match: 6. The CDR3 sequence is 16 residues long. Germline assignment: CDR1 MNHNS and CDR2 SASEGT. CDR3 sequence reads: CASSGLDRSSNQPQHF. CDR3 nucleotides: TGTGCCAGCAGTGGTCTGGACAGGTCTAGCAATCAGCCCCAGCATTTT.

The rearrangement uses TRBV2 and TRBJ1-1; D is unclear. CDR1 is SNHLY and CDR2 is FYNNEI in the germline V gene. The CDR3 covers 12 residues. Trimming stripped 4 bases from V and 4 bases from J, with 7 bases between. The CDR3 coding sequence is TGTGCCAGCAGTGTAGAAACCACTGAAGCTTTCTTT. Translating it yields CASSVETTEAFF.

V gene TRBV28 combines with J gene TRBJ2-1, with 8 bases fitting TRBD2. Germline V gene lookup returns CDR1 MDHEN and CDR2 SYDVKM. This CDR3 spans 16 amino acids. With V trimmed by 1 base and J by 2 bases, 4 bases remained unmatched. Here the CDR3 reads CASSLSVAGTYNEQFF. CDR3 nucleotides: TGTGCCAGCAGTTTATCCGTAGCGGGGACCTACAATGAGCAGTTCTTC.

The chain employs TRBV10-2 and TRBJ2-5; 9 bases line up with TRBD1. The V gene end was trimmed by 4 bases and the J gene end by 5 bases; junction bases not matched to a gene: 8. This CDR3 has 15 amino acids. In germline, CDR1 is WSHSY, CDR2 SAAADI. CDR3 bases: TGCGCCAGCAGTGGCAGACAGGGGGTGTGGGAGACCCAGTACTTC. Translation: CASSGRQGVWETQYF.

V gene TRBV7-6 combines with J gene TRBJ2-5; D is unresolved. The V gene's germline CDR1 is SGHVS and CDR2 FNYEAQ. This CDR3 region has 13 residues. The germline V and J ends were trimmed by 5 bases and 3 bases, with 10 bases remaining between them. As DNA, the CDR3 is TGTGCCAGCAGCCTATACCAGGAAGAGACCCAGTACTTC. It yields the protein CASSLYQEETQYF.

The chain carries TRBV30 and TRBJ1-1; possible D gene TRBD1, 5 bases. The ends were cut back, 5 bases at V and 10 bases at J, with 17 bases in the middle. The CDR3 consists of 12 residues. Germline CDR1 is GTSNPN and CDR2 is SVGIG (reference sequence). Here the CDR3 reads CAWGQSGSGAFF. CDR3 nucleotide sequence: TGTGCCTGGGGCCAATCAGGGTCGGGAGCTTTCTTT.

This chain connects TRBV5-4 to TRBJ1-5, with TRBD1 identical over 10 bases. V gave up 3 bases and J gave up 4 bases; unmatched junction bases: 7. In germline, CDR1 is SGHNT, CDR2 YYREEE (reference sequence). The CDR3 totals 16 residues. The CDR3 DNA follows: TGTGCCAGCAGCTGGGGCGGGACAGGGGCAAATCAGCCCCAGCATTTT. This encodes CASSWGGTGANQPQHF.

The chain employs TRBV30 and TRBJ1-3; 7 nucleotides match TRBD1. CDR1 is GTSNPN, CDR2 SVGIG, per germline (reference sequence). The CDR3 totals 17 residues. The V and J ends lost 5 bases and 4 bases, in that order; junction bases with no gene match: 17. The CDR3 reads CAWGRDRVPSGGNTIYF. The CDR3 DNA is TGTGCCTGGGGCCGAGACAGGGTACCTTCGGGAGGAAACACCATATATTTT.

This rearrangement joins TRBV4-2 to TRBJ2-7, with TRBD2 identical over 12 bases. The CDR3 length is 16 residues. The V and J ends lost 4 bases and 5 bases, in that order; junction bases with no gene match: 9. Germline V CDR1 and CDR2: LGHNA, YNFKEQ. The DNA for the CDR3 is TGTGCCAGCAGCCTTAGCCCGACTAGCGGGAGCGACGAGCAGTACTTC. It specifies CASSLSPTSGSDEQYF.

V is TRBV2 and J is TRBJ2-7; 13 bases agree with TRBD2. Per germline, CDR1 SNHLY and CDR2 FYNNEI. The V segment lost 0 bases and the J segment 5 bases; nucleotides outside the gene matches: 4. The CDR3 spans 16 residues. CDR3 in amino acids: CASSEALGLAGDEQYF. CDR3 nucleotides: TGTGCCAGCAGTGAAGCGCTTGGACTAGCGGGAGACGAGCAGTACTTC.

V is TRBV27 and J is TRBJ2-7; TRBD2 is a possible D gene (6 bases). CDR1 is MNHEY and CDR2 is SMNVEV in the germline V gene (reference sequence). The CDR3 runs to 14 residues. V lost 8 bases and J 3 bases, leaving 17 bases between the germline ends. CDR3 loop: CASSDGVGGYEQYF. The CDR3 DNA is TGTGCCAGCTCCGACGGGGTCGGGGGCTACGAGCAGTACTTC.

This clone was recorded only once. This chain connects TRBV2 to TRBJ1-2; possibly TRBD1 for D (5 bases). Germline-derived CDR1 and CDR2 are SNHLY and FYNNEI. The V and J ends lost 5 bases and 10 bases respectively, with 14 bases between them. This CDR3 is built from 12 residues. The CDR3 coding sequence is TGTGCCAGCAGTATCGACAGCGGGCCCTACACCTTC. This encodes CASSIDSGPYTF.

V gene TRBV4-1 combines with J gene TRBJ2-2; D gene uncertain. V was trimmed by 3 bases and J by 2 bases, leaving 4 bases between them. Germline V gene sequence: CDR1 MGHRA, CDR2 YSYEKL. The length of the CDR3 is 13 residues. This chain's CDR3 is CASSHINTGELFF. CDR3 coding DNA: TGCGCCAGCAGCCACATTAACACCGGGGAGCTGTTTTTT.

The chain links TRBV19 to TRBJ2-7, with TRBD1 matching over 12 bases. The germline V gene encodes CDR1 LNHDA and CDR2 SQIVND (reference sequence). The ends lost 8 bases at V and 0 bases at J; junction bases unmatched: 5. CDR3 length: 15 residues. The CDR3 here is CASGPGQGASYEQYF. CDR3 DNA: TGTGCCAGTGGTCCGGGACAGGGGGCCTCCTACGAGCAGTACTTC.

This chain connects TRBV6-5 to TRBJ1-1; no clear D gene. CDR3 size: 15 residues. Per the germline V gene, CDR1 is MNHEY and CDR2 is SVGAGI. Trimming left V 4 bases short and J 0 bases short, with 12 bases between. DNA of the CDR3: TGTGCCAGCAGTTTATTTGGGCTAATGAACACTGAAGCTTTCTTT. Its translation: CASSLFGLMNTEAFF.

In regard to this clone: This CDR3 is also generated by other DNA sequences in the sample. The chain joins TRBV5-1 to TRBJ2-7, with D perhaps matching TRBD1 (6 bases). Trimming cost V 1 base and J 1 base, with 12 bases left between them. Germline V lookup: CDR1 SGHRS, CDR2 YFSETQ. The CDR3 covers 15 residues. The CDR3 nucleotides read TGCGCCAGCAGCTTGAGCCAGGGGAGATCCTACGAGCAGTACTTC. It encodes CASSLSQGRSYEQYF. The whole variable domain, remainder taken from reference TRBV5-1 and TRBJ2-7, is KAGVTQTPRYLIKTRGQQVTLSCSPISGHRSVSWYQQTPGQGLQFLFEYFSETQRNKGNFPGRFSGRQFSNSRSEMNVSTLELGDSALYLCASSLSQGRSYEQYFGPGTRLTVT.

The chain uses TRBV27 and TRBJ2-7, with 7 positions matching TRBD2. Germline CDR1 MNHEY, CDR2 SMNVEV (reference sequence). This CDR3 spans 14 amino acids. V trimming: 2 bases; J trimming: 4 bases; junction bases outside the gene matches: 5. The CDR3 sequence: CASSLRLADYEQYF. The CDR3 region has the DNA TGTGCCAGCAGTTTACGTCTAGCGGATTACGAGCAGTACTTC.

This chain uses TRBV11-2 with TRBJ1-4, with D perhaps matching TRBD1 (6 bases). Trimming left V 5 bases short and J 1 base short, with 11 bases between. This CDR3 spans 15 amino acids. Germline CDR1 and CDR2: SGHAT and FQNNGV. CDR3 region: CASSPRGGTNEKLFF. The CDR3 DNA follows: TGTGCCAGCAGCCCGCGAGGGGGAACTAATGAAAAACTGTTTTTT.

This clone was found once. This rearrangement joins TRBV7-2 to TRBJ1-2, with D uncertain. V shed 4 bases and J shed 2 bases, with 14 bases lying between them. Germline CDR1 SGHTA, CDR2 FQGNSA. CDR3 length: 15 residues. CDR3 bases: TGTGCCAGCAGCTGGAGGTCGAAAACCAACTATGGCTACACCTTC. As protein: CASSWRSKTNYGYTF.

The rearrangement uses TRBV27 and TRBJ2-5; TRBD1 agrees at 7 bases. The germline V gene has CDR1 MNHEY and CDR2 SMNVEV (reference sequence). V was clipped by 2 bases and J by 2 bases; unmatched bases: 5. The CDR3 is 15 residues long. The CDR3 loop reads CASSLRGGRQETQYF. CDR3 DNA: TGTGCCAGCAGTTTAAGAGGGGGCAGACAAGAGACCCAGTACTTC.

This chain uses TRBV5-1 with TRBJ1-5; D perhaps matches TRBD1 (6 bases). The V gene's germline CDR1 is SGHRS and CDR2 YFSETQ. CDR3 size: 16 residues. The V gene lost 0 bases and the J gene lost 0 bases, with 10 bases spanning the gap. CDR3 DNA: TGCGCCAGCAGCTTGGTTCCGGACAGTAGCAATCAGCCCCAGCATTTT. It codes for CASSLVPDSSNQPQHF.

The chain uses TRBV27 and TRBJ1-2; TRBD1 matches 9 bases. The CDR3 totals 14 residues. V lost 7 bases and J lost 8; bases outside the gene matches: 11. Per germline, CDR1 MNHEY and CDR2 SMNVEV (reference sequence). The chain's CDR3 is CASTSTGGFVGYTF. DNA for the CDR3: TGTGCCAGCACCTCGACAGGGGGATTTGTGGGCTACACCTTC.

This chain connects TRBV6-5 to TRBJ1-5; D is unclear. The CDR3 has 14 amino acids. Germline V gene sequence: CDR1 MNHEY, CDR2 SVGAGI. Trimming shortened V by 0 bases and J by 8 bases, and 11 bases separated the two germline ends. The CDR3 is CASSYSKFREPQHF. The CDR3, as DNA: TGTGCCAGCAGTTACTCGAAATTCCGGGAGCCCCAGCATTTT.

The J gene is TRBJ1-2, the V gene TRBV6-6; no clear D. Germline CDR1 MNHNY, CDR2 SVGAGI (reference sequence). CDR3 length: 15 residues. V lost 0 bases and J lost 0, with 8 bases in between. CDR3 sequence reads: CASSYSAEANYGYTF. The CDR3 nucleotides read TGTGCCAGCAGTTACTCGGCAGAAGCTAACTATGGCTACACCTTC.